This entry is about one T cell receptor beta chain. Its cognate antigen is unknown. Measured with immunoSEQ multiplex PCR; TCRdb has only the in-frame clones, and not every one. The top ten hold about 7.1% of the sample, which has 80,000 to 95,000 clones, around nine tenths seen once. The data were taken from a study of T cell responses to AZD1222 COVID-19 vaccine. The study's findings and limits: A rise in Spike-specific TCR breadth and depth followed two AZD1222 doses. White British donors predominated, females outnumbered males, and clonal diversity was possibly underestimated.

Second doses were pooled across both intervals (about 4 or about 12 weeks). J lost 1 base, V lost 5 bases, and 6 bases had no gene match. This CDR3 has 17 residues. Germline V CDR1 and CDR2: MNHNY, SVGAGI (reference sequence). The clonotype originates from an adult who received the AZD1222 COVID-19 vaccine. The specimen comprised peripheral blood, sampled 28 days after the second AZD1222 dose. This chain connects TRBV6-6 to TRBJ2-5; 14 nucleotides line up with TRBD2. CDR3: CASSPGLAGGPQETQYF. The DNA of the CDR3 is TGTGCCAGCAGTCCCGGACTAGCGGGGGGACCCCAAGAGACCCAGTACTTC.